The 15 T cell receptor beta chains below come from one sample, sequenced in a study of T cell changes during pregnancy in multiple sclerosis (dated by TCRdb to between 2017 and 2020). Libraries were constructed by the immunoSEQ multiplex PCR assay. Entries here come from immuneACCESS through TCRdb and include only in-frame sequences with V and J called. Some clones fail to appear in such tables; in the studies checked, an unresolved V gene covers under half of the shortfall, and the cause of the remainder is unknown. A total of more than 70,000 clones appear in this sample, around 91% of them only once. More than 1.5% of the sample goes to the ten largest clones. The starting material was peripheral blood, obtained after pregnancy. These receptor sequences come from a female donor in good health, enrolled as a control in a pregnancy study.

V and J are TRBV29-1 and TRBJ1-2; 9 bases line up with TRBD1. This CDR3 spans 13 amino acids. The V gene end was trimmed by 5 bases and the J gene end by 3 bases; junction bases not matched to a gene: 4. Germline V gene data show CDR1 as SQVTM and CDR2 as ANQGSEA. CDR3: CSVTGTGYYGYTF. In DNA form, the CDR3 reads TGCAGCGTTACGGGGACAGGGTACTATGGCTACACCTTC.

This chain links TRBV18 with TRBJ1-5; D unresolved. The V and J ends lost 6 bases and 0 bases respectively, with 9 bases between them. Germline CDR1 KGHSH, CDR2 LQKENI. This CDR3 region has 14 residues. CDR3 DNA: TGTGCCAGCTCCCCCTCCGGTAGCAATCAGCCCCAGCATTTT. Protein sequence: CASSPSGSNQPQHF.

This clone occurred once. The chain links TRBV5-6 to TRBJ2-3; tentatively, D is TRBD2 (7 bases). V gave up 2 bases and J gave up 6 bases, with 19 bases separating them. CDR3 length: 16 amino acids. Germline CDR1 is SGHDT and CDR2 is YYEEEE. CDR3 region: CASSLSGDTPRDTQYF. The CDR3 DNA sequence: TGTGCCAGCAGCTTAAGCGGGGACACACCCAGGGATACGCAGTATTTT.

This chain uses TRBV5-8 with TRBJ1-3, with D tentatively TRBD1 (5 bases). CDR3 length: 17 residues. The V end lost 3 bases, the J end lost 0 bases, and 16 bases lay between the germline ends. In germline, CDR1 is SGHTS, CDR2 YDEGEE. The CDR3 loop reads CASSSYRTLISGNTIYF. CDR3 bases: TGTGCCAGCAGCTCCTACAGGACCCTAATCTCTGGAAACACCATATATTTT.

The chain uses TRBV27 and TRBJ1-6, with 8 bases that match TRBD1. CDR1 is MNHEY, CDR2 SMNVEV, per germline (reference sequence). The CDR3 loop spans 13 amino acids. Germline trimming cut 7 bases from V and 10 bases from J; bases unmatched to any gene: 6. The CDR3: CASTTGVGSPLHF. CDR3 DNA sequence: TGTGCCAGCACGACAGGGGTAGGGTCACCCCTCCACTTT.

The CDR3: CASSPRGGGLYNEQFF. CDR3 nucleotide sequence: TGTGCCAGCAGCCCAAGGGGAGGCGGGCTTTACAATGAGCAGTTCTTC. The rearrangement uses TRBV7-2 and TRBJ2-1; a possible D gene is TRBD2 (6 bases). The germline CDR1 and CDR2 sequences are SGHTA and FQGNSA. This CDR3 is 16 amino acids long. With 5 bases removed from V and 4 bases from J, the gap between germline ends came to 18 bases.

This clone was detected a few times. In DNA form, the CDR3 reads TGTGCCAGCAGCCGGGGGACTAGGTCGGACGAGCAGTACTTC. Translating it yields CASSRGTRSDEQYF. The chain links TRBV4-2 to TRBJ2-7, with TRBD2 matching 8 bases. Germline assignment: CDR1 LGHNA and CDR2 YNFKEQ. This CDR3 is built from 14 residues. The trim removed 4 bases at V and 5 bases at J, leaving 7 bases unmatched.

The chain couples TRBV4-1 to TRBJ1-1; tentative D call: TRBD1 (6 bases). V was shortened by 1 base and J by 4 bases, with 13 bases between the two germline ends. Germline values: CDR1 MGHRA, CDR2 YSYEKL. This CDR3 has 15 amino acids. The CDR3 DNA reads as TGCGCCAGCAGCCAAGTCACAGGGTCGGGCACTGAAGCTTTCTTT. Protein sequence: CASSQVTGSGTEAFF.

V gene TRBV18 combines with J gene TRBJ2-1; TRBD1 might be the D (7 bases). V was clipped by 2 bases and J by 8 bases, with 22 bases between them. This CDR3 is 17 amino acids long. CDR1 is KGHSH, CDR2 LQKENI, per germline. DNA of the CDR3: TGTGCCAGCTCACCAGGAGCCCATGGAGGGGGCAGCTATGAGCAGTTCTTC. Protein product: CASSPGAHGGGSYEQFF.

The genes are TRBV27 and TRBJ2-7, with 7 bases identical to TRBD1. This CDR3 contains 13 residues. Trimming at V came to 7 bases and at J to 3 bases, leaving 6 bases not matched to a gene. Germline CDR1 and CDR2: MNHEY and SMNVEV (reference sequence). DNA of the CDR3: TGTGCCAGCAAGGGGGCAGACTACTACGAGCAGTACTTC. Residues: CASKGADYYEQYF.

The V and J genes are TRBV28 and TRBJ1-3, with D tentatively TRBD1 (6 bases). In germline, CDR1 is MDHEN, CDR2 SYDVKM. V shed 3 bases and J shed 4 bases, with 13 bases lying between them. The CDR3 has 15 amino acids. The DNA for the CDR3 is TGTGCCAGCAGTTTCCCCGGACAGACAGGAAACACCATATATTTT. Its protein product is CASSFPGQTGNTIYF.

J is TRBJ2-7 and V is TRBV10-3; D uncertain. The germline V gene encodes CDR1 ENHRY and CDR2 SYGVKD. Deletions cut 2 bases from V and 3 bases from J, with 11 bases between. The CDR3 length is 14 residues. The CDR3 reads CAISEPRVFYEQYF. The CDR3 DNA reads as TGTGCCATCAGTGAGCCCCGGGTCTTCTACGAGCAGTACTTC.

This chain joins TRBV27 and TRBJ2-7; tentative D call: TRBD1 (5 bases). The CDR3 spans 12 residues. With 6 bases removed from V and 3 bases from J, the gap between germline ends came to 9 bases. Germline CDR1 reads MNHEY; CDR2 reads SMNVEV (reference sequence). In nucleotides, the CDR3 is TGTGCCAGCAGCCTGCAGGGCTACGAGCAGTACTTC. This sequence encodes CASSLQGYEQYF.

This rearrangement joins TRBV5-1 to TRBJ2-5; 11 bases line up with TRBD1. Losses at the gene ends were 1 base for V and 4 bases for J; bases not matched to a gene: 6. The CDR3 covers 16 residues. Per germline, CDR1 SGHRS and CDR2 YFSETQ. For the CDR3, the DNA is TGCGCCAGCAGCTTGTTGGGACAGGGGGTAGGAGAGACCCAGTACTTC. Its protein product is CASSLLGQGVGETQYF.

V and J are TRBV5-1 and TRBJ1-1, with D maybe TRBD1 (6 bases). The V gene's germline CDR1 is SGHRS and CDR2 YFSETQ. V was trimmed by 3 bases and J by 8 bases, leaving 20 bases between them. The CDR3 has 15 residues. DNA of the CDR3: TGCGCCAGCAGCTACTACGGCCAGGGGAGGGACGAAGCTTTCTTT. Translation gives CASSYYGQGRDEAFF.